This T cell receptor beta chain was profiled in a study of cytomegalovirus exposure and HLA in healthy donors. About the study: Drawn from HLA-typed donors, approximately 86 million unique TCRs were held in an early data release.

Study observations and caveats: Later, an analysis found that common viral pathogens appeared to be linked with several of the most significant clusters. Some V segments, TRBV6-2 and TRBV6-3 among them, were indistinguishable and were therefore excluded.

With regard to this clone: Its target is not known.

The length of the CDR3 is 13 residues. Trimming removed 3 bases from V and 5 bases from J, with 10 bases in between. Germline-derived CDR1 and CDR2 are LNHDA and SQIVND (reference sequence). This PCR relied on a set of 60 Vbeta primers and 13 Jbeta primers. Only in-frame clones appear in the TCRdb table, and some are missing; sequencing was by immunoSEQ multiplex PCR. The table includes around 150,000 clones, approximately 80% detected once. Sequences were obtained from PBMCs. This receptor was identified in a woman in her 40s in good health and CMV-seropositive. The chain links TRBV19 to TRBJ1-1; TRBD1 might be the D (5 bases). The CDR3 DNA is TGTGCCAGTAGTATTAGGGGTGGGACTGAAGCTTTCTTT. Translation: CASSIRGGTEAFF. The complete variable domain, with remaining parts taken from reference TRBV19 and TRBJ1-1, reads DGGITQSPKYLFRKEGQNVTLSCEQNLNHDAMYWYRQDPGQGLRLIYYSQIVNDFQKGDIAEGYSVSREKKESFPLTVTSAQKNPTAFYLCASSIRGGTEAFFGQGTRLTVV.